These 9 T cell receptor beta chains were all obtained from the same sample, sequenced in a study of blood T cell repertoires in COVID-19 (dated by TCRdb to 2020 to 2021). Receptor libraries were prepared by the immunoSEQ multiplex PCR assay. Not all clones reach the TCRdb copy of this immuneACCESS table, which keeps in-frame sequences only. Checked studies attribute under half of the gap to unresolved V genes and leave the rest unexplained. A total of over 200,000 clones appear in this sample, 84% of them only once. Approximately 1.8% of the sample is held by the ten biggest clonotypes. Sequencing used PBMCs or T cells enriched from blood (not recorded which). The receptors come from a man aged 60-69 years who had recovered from COVID-19.

The rearrangement uses TRBV2 and TRBJ2-7, with TRBD1 matching 9 bases. Trimming took 8 bases from V and 5 from J; bases not matched to a gene: 10. CDR1 is SNHLY and CDR2 is FYNNEI in the germline V gene. The CDR3 is made up of 14 amino acids. CDR3 in DNA: TGTGCCAGCGGCCGGGACAGGGACTTTGACGAGCAGTACTTC. Protein: CASGRDRDFDEQYF.

The chain combines TRBV7-2 with TRBJ2-5; possibly TRBD1 for D (5 bases). CDR1 and CDR2 (germline): SGHTA, FQGNSA. With 5 bases removed from V and 7 bases from J, the gap between germline ends came to 23 bases. This CDR3 is 16 amino acids long. For the CDR3, the DNA is TGTGCCAGCAGCCCCCAGGGCCCCACTAATTTAGGGACCCAGTACTTC. Protein: CASSPQGPTNLGTQYF.

The gene calls are TRBV6-5 and TRBJ2-7; TRBD1 aligns across 11 bases. V trimming: 5 bases; J trimming: 7 bases; junction bases outside the gene matches: 7. Germline lookup yields CDR1 MNHEY and CDR2 SVGAGI. CDR3 length: 14 amino acids. The CDR3: CASSTRDRGWEQYF. CDR3 DNA: TGTGCCAGCAGTACTCGGGACAGGGGGTGGGAGCAGTACTTC.

The CDR3 DNA reads TGTGCCAGCAGCAAAGTTGGGGGACAGGGAAGCTCCTACAATGAGCAGTTCTTC. It translates to CASSKVGGQGSSYNEQFF. The V call is TRBV21-1, the J call TRBJ2-1; the D call in the table, TRBD1, was not verified against the DNA. TRBV21-1 is assigned pseudogene status. The length of the CDR3 is 18 residues.

V gene TRBV11-2 combines with J gene TRBJ1-2; D uncertain. CDR1 is SGHAT, CDR2 FQNNGV, per germline. V was trimmed by 5 bases and J by 8 bases, leaving 15 bases between them. The CDR3 contains 13 residues. The CDR3: CASSREELRGYTF. Here the CDR3 DNA reads TGTGCCAGCAGCCGGGAGGAACTTAGGGGCTACACCTTC.

The sample holds a few counts of this clone. The chain carries TRBV7-9 and TRBJ1-2; D uncertain. In germline, CDR1 is SEHNR, CDR2 FQNEAQ (reference sequence). This CDR3 contains 15 residues. V was trimmed by 5 bases and J by 6 bases, leaving 19 bases between them. CDR3 DNA: TGTGCCAGCAGCAGTGGGCTCAAAGGATCGGATGGCTACACCTTC. Translated, it gives CASSSGLKGSDGYTF.

The rearrangement links TRBV11-1 to TRBJ2-7, with a weak D call TRBD1 (6 bases). The germline V gene encodes CDR1 SGHAT and CDR2 FQDESV (reference sequence). V was trimmed by 2 bases and J by 5 bases, leaving 7 bases between them. CDR3 size: 12 residues. CDR3 loop: CASSLSGDEQYF. The DNA for the CDR3 is TGTGCCAGCAGCTTATCAGGGGACGAGCAGTACTTC.

The V call is TRBV11-2, the J call TRBJ2-6; possible D gene TRBD1, 6 bases. The germline V and J ends were trimmed by 2 bases and 2 bases, with 7 bases remaining between them. The CDR3 is 15 amino acids. The germline V gene has CDR1 SGHAT and CDR2 FQNNGV. CDR3 bases: TGTGCCAGCAGCTTATGGGGGCCTGGGGCCAACGTCCTGACTTTC. It encodes CASSLWGPGANVLTF.

The rearrangement uses TRBV19 and TRBJ1-3; 10 bases fit TRBD1. Trimming removed 4 bases from V and 2 bases from J; junction bases left unmatched: 2. Germline CDR1 is LNHDA and CDR2 is SQIVND (reference sequence). The length of the CDR3 is 15 residues. The CDR3 DNA sequence: TGTGCCAGTAGTAGGGACAGGGGCACTGGAAACACCATATATTTT. This codes for CASSRDRGTGNTIYF.